Listed here are 8 T cell receptor beta chains from one sample, sequenced in a study of blood T cell repertoires in COVID-19. The method was immunoSEQ multiplex PCR; TCRdb's version includes in-frame clones alone and lacks a portion of them. The top ten hold more than 15% of the sample, which has about 30,000 clones, around 87% seen once. The sequencing input was peripheral blood. The origin of the receptors is a man at least 80 years old with acute or convalescent COVID-19.

The CDR3 protein is CSVAVDFGDTEAFF. CDR3 sequence (DNA): TGCAGCGTTGCGGTTGACTTTGGAGACACTGAAGCTTTCTTT. This chain links TRBV29-1 with TRBJ1-1; D remains ambiguous. The CDR3 contains 14 residues. The V end was cut by 4 bases, the J end by 3 bases, with 15 bases between. From germline, CDR1 is SQVTM and CDR2 ANQGSEA.

V and J are TRBV3-1 (or the pseudogene TRBV3-2) and TRBJ2-5, with D perhaps matching TRBD1 (5 bases). Trimming shortened V by 1 base and J by 2 bases, and 8 bases separated the two germline ends. Germline CDR1 reads LGHDT; CDR2 reads YNNKEL (reference sequence). The length of the CDR3 is 14 residues. This CDR3 reads CASSQARAQETQYF. CDR3 bases: TGTGCCAGCAGCCAAGCCAGGGCTCAAGAGACCCAGTACTTC.

This chain uses TRBV14 with TRBJ2-3, with TRBD1 identical over 8 bases. There are 15 residues in the CDR3. V lost 6 bases to trimming and J lost 4 bases; unmatched junction nucleotides: 9. From germline, CDR1 is SGHDN and CDR2 FVKESK. The CDR3 reads CASRRQGHSPDTQYF. DNA of the CDR3: TGTGCCAGCAGACGACAGGGGCATAGTCCAGATACGCAGTATTTT.

The chain employs TRBV5-1 and TRBJ1-1; maybe TRBD1 (5 bases). This CDR3 spans 13 amino acids. V was pared by 4 bases and J by 2 bases, with 9 bases between. Germline assignment: CDR1 SGHRS and CDR2 YFSETQ. This CDR3 reads CASSGAPNTEAFF. CDR3 nucleotide sequence: TGCGCCAGCAGCGGGGCCCCAAACACTGAAGCTTTCTTT. Combining the CDR3 with reference TRBV5-1 and TRBJ1-1 gives the whole variable domain KAGVTQTPRYLIKTRGQQVTLSCSPISGHRSVSWYQQTPGQGLQFLFEYFSETQRNKGNFPGRFSGRQFSNSRSEMNVSTLELGDSALYLCASSGAPNTEAFFGQGTRLTVV.

V and J are TRBV19 and TRBJ1-5, with D perhaps matching TRBD1 (6 bases). Looked up from germline, CDR1 is LNHDA and CDR2 is SQIVND (reference sequence). The CDR3 has 13 residues. Trimming cost V 7 bases and J 4 bases, with 11 bases left between them. Here the CDR3 DNA reads TGTGCCAGTACTTTACAGGGTAATCAGCCCCAGCATTTT. Protein: CASTLQGNQPQHF.

This sequence joins TRBV2 and TRBJ2-1, with 7 nucleotides matching TRBD2. Germline assignment: CDR1 SNHLY and CDR2 FYNNEI. V was clipped by 5 bases and J by 16 bases; unmatched bases: 11. CDR3 size: 12 residues. This CDR3 reads CASSQGGRGAFF. CDR3 DNA: TGTGCCAGCAGTCAGGGAGGGAGAGGGGCTTTCTTC.

The V gene is TRBV6-5, the J gene TRBJ1-1, with D possibly matching TRBD1 (5 bases). CDR3 size: 13 residues. V lost 8 bases, J lost 0 bases, and 10 bases lay in between. Germline CDR1 and CDR2: MNHEY and SVGAGI. The chain's CDR3 is CASDLGLNTEAFF. CDR3 nucleotide sequence: TGTGCCAGCGATTTGGGGCTGAACACTGAAGCTTTCTTT.

This chain uses TRBV28 with TRBJ1-4; tentatively, D is TRBD1 (5 bases). Trimming removed 5 bases at V and 10 bases at J, with 11 bases between. From germline, CDR1 is MDHEN and CDR2 SYDVKM. The length of the CDR3 is 12 residues. CDR3 sequence reads: CASSLPQAKLFF. DNA for the CDR3: TGTGCCAGCAGTCTTCCACAGGCAAAACTGTTTTTT.